These 26 T cell receptor beta chains were sequenced from one sample in a study of OX40 agonist ivuxolimab in advanced cancers. Assay: immunoSEQ multiplex PCR; the TCRdb copy retains only in-frame clones and omits some. The sample has 61,000 or so clones, 75% to 90% seen once; the top ten hold about 1.9%. Sequences were derived from CD4+ or CD8+ T cells sorted from blood, sampled in a trial of the OX40 agonist ivuxolimab. Every receptor here comes from an adult with an advanced solid tumor such as melanoma, head and neck, liver or kidney cancer.

The chain is built from TRBV28 and TRBJ1-5, with TRBD1 as a possible D gene (6 bases). The CDR3 has 12 residues. The germline V and J ends were trimmed by 4 bases and 7 bases, with 8 bases remaining between them. CDR1 MDHEN and CDR2 SYDVKM come from the germline V gene. CDR3: CASSSGEQPQHF. In nucleotides, the CDR3 is TGTGCCAGCAGTTCAGGGGAACAGCCCCAGCATTTT.

The chain employs TRBV11-2 and TRBJ2-2; D is perhaps TRBD1 (5 bases). The CDR3 runs 17 residues. Germline values: CDR1 SGHAT, CDR2 FQNNGV. The V and J ends lost 0 bases and 0 bases respectively, with 11 bases between them. The CDR3 nucleotides are TGTGCCAGCAGCTTAGATAGGGGCAGCGCGAACACCGGGGAGCTGTTTTTT. Translated: CASSLDRGSANTGELFF. Based on the CDR3 plus reference TRBV11-2 and TRBJ2-2, the full variable domain is EAGVAQSPRYKIIEKRQSVAFWCNPISGHATLYWYQQILGQGPKLLIQFQNNGVVDDSQLPKDRFSAERLKGVDSTLKIQPAKLEDSAVYLCASSLDRGSANTGELFFGEGSRLTVL.

The chain links TRBV19 to TRBJ1-6, with 7 positions matching TRBD1. V lost 11 bases, J lost 8 bases, and 12 bases stayed unmatched. The V gene's germline CDR1 is LNHDA and CDR2 SQIVND (reference sequence). The CDR3 extends over 14 amino acids. The DNA for the CDR3 is TGTGCCTCCCAAGAAGTCCAGGGGGATTCACCCCTCCACTTT. Its protein product is CASQEVQGDSPLHF.

In nucleotides, the CDR3 is TGCAGCGTTGAGGCTGGGACAGGGGGGAATGAGCAGTTCTTC. Translated, it gives CSVEAGTGGNEQFF. J is TRBJ2-1 and V is TRBV29-1, with TRBD1 matching 11 bases. Looked up from germline, CDR1 is SQVTM and CDR2 is ANQGSEA. J lost 7 bases, V lost 3 bases, and 5 bases had no gene match. This CDR3 is 14 amino acids long.

The J gene is TRBJ2-7, the V gene TRBV7-9; tentative D call: TRBD2 (5 bases). Germline CDR1 is SEHNR and CDR2 is FQNEAQ (reference sequence). The CDR3 runs to 13 residues. V lost 2 bases, J lost 9 bases, and 14 bases lay in between. The DNA of the CDR3 is TGTGCCAGCAGCTTACGAGTCGGACTTCTGCAGTACTTC. Translation gives CASSLRVGLLQYF.

The chain employs TRBV7-2 and TRBJ1-2, with 9 bases identical to TRBD1. This CDR3 is 14 amino acids long. Per the germline V gene, CDR1 is SGHTA and CDR2 is FQGNSA. V was clipped by 5 bases and J by 7 bases; unmatched bases: 8. The CDR3 is CASSPDRGSTGYTF. In DNA form, the CDR3 reads TGTGCCAGCAGCCCTGACAGGGGGTCTACTGGCTACACCTTC.

This rearrangement joins TRBV30 to TRBJ2-7; TRBD1 matches at 9 bases. CDR1 is GTSNPN, CDR2 SVGIG, per germline (reference sequence). Trimming at V came to 3 bases and at J to 6 bases, leaving 6 bases not matched to a gene. This CDR3 contains 13 residues. CDR3 sequence (DNA): TGTGCCTGGAGGGCCGGGACAGGGAGCGAGCAGTACTTC. This sequence encodes CAWRAGTGSEQYF.

This CDR3 is CASTWSGGDNEQFF. The CDR3 nucleotides read TGTGCCAGCACCTGGAGCGGGGGCGACAATGAGCAGTTCTTC. J is TRBJ2-1 and V is TRBV7-9, with 8 bases aligning to TRBD2. This CDR3 spans 14 amino acids. The V and J ends lost 7 bases and 5 bases, in that order; junction bases with no gene match: 7. Germline CDR1 and CDR2: SEHNR and FQNEAQ (reference sequence).

The chain has TRBV14 and TRBJ1-4; D gene uncertain. V lost 4 bases to trimming and J lost 12 bases, with 15 bases between them. The CDR3 totals 13 residues. Germline values: CDR1 SGHDN, CDR2 FVKESK. The CDR3 loop is CASSRNPYNELFF. Written as DNA, the CDR3 is TGTGCCAGCAGCCGCAATCCCTACAACGAACTGTTTTTT.

The count of this clone is one. The genes are TRBV6-5 and TRBJ1-2, with D uncertain. Per the germline V gene, CDR1 is MNHEY and CDR2 is SVGAGI. The CDR3 is made up of 13 amino acids. V was clipped by 7 bases and J by 0 bases, with 9 bases between them. The CDR3 nucleotides are TGTGCCAGCAAGGGTGGGACTAACTATGGCTACACCTTC. Encoded protein: CASKGGTNYGYTF.

The chain carries TRBV10-2 and TRBJ2-1, with 9 bases that match TRBD2. The germline V gene encodes CDR1 WSHSY and CDR2 SAAADI. V lost 7 bases to trimming and J lost 7 bases; unmatched junction nucleotides: 5. This CDR3 is built from 13 residues. The DNA for the CDR3 is TGCGCCAGCACTCCTAGCGGGGTTAATGAGCAGTTCTTC. It is translated as CASTPSGVNEQFF.

This clone has a handful of counts. This chain joins TRBV2 and TRBJ1-2; no clear D. Trimming took 8 bases from V and 1 from J, leaving 11 bases between them. The CDR3 covers 13 residues. Germline V gene sequence: CDR1 SNHLY, CDR2 FYNNEI. The CDR3 DNA reads as TGTGCCAGCCTACTTAAGTTTAACTATGGCTACACCTTC. This translates into CASLLKFNYGYTF.

The V call is TRBV6-1, the J call TRBJ1-2, with D hard to call. Germline V gene data show CDR1 as MNHNS and CDR2 as SASEGT. Trimming stripped 10 bases from V and 4 bases from J, with 10 bases between. This CDR3 is 11 amino acids long. CDR3 DNA: TGTGCCACCGTGGAGCTCTATGGCTACACCTTC. Protein product: CATVELYGYTF.

This rearrangement joins TRBV2 to TRBJ1-6; D not resolved. Trimming pared 2 bases from V and 9 bases from J, leaving 14 bases between. The CDR3 has 15 amino acids. The germline CDR1 and CDR2 sequences are SNHLY and FYNNEI. CDR3 nucleotide sequence: TGTGCCAGCAGTGAATCGGCTCCGGAGCGTTCACCCCTCCACTTT. As protein: CASSESAPERSPLHF. The full variable domain, rest sourced from reference TRBV2 and TRBJ1-6, is EPEVTQTPSHQVTQMGQEVILRCVPISNHLYFYWYRQILGQKVEFLVSFYNNEISEKSEIFDDQFSVERPDGSNFTLKIRSTKLEDSAMYFCASSESAPERSPLHFGNGTRLTVT.

The chain carries TRBV9 and TRBJ1-1; TRBD1 agrees at 10 bases. The CDR3 is made up of 16 amino acids. V shed 4 bases and J 4 bases; nucleotides not matched to a gene: 10. CDR1 is SGDLS and CDR2 is YYNGEE in the germline V gene. The CDR3 sequence is CASSPRQGAQGTEAFF. CDR3 DNA sequence: TGTGCCAGCAGCCCCCGACAGGGGGCGCAGGGCACTGAAGCTTTCTTT.

The genes are TRBV7-9 and TRBJ2-1; D remains unclear. The CDR3 runs to 15 residues. Trimming cost V 0 bases and J 4 bases, with 10 bases left between them. Germline CDR1 is SEHNR and CDR2 is FQNEAQ (reference sequence). DNA for the CDR3: TGTGCCAGCAGCTTAGCGCGTTCCGAGTACAATGAGCAGTTCTTC. The encoded protein is CASSLARSEYNEQFF.

The CDR3 bases are TGCGCCAGCAGCTTGAATATCGACAATGAGCAGTTCTTC. Translating gives CASSLNIDNEQFF. The chain carries TRBV5-1 and TRBJ2-1; D unresolved. CDR1 SGHRS and CDR2 YFSETQ come from the germline V gene. With 1 base removed from V and 5 bases from J, the gap between germline ends came to 7 bases. CDR3 length: 13 residues.

The CDR3, as DNA: TGTGCCAGCAGCCCAGGTGGGGGGAACACTGAAGCTTTCTTT. Translating it yields CASSPGGGNTEAFF. The rearrangement uses TRBV11-2 and TRBJ1-1, with D perhaps matching TRBD1 (5 bases). CDR3 length: 14 residues. Germline V gene data show CDR1 as SGHAT and CDR2 as FQNNGV. Trimming removed 5 bases at V and 1 base at J, with 11 bases between.

This sequence joins TRBV30 and TRBJ1-2; D is perhaps TRBD1 (5 bases). The V end lost 1 base, the J end lost 6 bases, and 9 bases lay between the germline ends. CDR1 and CDR2 (germline): GTSNPN, SVGIG (reference sequence). The CDR3 spans 12 residues. CDR3 DNA sequence: TGTGCCTGGAGTGAGGGGCTCAATGGCTACACCTTC. Its protein product is CAWSEGLNGYTF.

This chain uses TRBV2 with TRBJ1-5; D is unclear. The CDR3 sequence is 15 residues long. Trimming took off 8 bases at V and 3 bases at J, with 17 bases between the two ends. Germline CDR1 is SNHLY and CDR2 is FYNNEI. The CDR3 nucleotides are TGTGCCAGCGGACTCAGTTGGACGGCCAATCAGCCCCAGCATTTT. The encoded protein is CASGLSWTANQPQHF.

The rearrangement links TRBV18 to TRBJ2-7; D call uncertain. The CDR3 has 13 amino acids. V dropped 6 bases and J dropped 2 bases, with 11 bases sitting between them. Germline lookup yields CDR1 KGHSH and CDR2 LQKENI. DNA for the CDR3: TGTGCCAGCTCCGGCAGTAGAACCTACGAGCAGTACTTC. As protein: CASSGSRTYEQYF.

The chain carries TRBV7-2 and TRBJ1-3; D is perhaps TRBD1 (5 bases). V was shortened by 6 bases and J by 1 base, with 13 bases between the two germline ends. The CDR3 runs to 15 residues. CDR1 SGHTA and CDR2 FQGNSA come from the germline V gene. The CDR3 DNA is TGTGCCAGCAGTCAACAATACAGGTCTGGAAACACCATATATTTT. This sequence encodes CASSQQYRSGNTIYF.

V is TRBV30 and J is TRBJ2-3, with 11 bases that match TRBD1. V gave up 4 bases and J gave up 4 bases; unmatched junction bases: 16. The CDR3 totals 18 residues. Germline CDR1 and CDR2: GTSNPN and SVGIG (reference sequence). CDR3: CAWTPGGPGQGASDTQYF. The CDR3 nucleotides read TGTGCCTGGACTCCCGGGGGACCAGGACAGGGGGCGTCAGATACGCAGTATTTT.

In this sample, this clone turned up once. The chain carries TRBV5-1 and TRBJ1-3, with D perhaps matching TRBD1 (6 bases). There are 15 residues in the CDR3. Germline-derived CDR1 and CDR2 are SGHRS and YFSETQ. Trimming stripped 5 bases from V and 1 base from J, with 13 bases between. CDR3 region: CASRQGSTSGNTIYF. The CDR3, as DNA: TGCGCCAGCAGACAGGGAAGTACTTCTGGAAACACCATATATTTT.

This clone showed up just once. The V gene is TRBV6-6, the J gene TRBJ2-1, with 11 bases that match TRBD2. V lost 7 bases to trimming and J lost 10 bases; unmatched junction nucleotides: 15. The CDR3 totals 16 residues. Germline V lookup: CDR1 MNHNY, CDR2 SVGAGI (reference sequence). This chain's CDR3 is CASNNDPGSGGVEQFF. The CDR3 DNA follows: TGTGCCAGCAACAACGATCCGGGTAGCGGGGGGGTCGAGCAGTTCTTC.

CDR3 residues: CASSYSRRELTDTQYF. The CDR3 DNA sequence: TGTGCCAGCAGTTACTCAAGGCGGGAGCTCACAGATACGCAGTATTTT. The V gene is TRBV6-5, the J gene TRBJ2-3, with 7 bases identical to TRBD2. Germline assignment: CDR1 MNHEY and CDR2 SVGAGI. The junction had 5 bases not matched to a gene; V was cut back by 0 bases and J by 2 bases. CDR3 length: 16 residues.